This is a list of T cell receptor beta chains from one sample in a study of T-cell reconstitution after alpha-beta-depleted transplantation in children. MiXCR, run by TCRdb on the PCR reads, gives a single entry per CDR3 protein. The sample yields around 580,000 distinct CDR3 sequences, 25% to 30% seen once. The sample in question was PBMCs, obtained before TCRalphabeta/CD19-depleted stem cell transplant. The receptors originated from a boy under two years old with Wiskott-Aldrich syndrome, due to receive a stem cell transplant. Both conserved end residues are part of each CDR3. Fields, in order: D gene, clone size, J gene, V gene, CDR3 DNA, CDR3 protein. The D gene is left open where the match is weak. Only some rows state a clone size, as once, few, many or a class for expanded clones.

>.|few|TRBJ1-2|TRBV6-5
TGTGCCAGCAGTTACTCCGGGACCTCGGGTGGCTACACCTTC
CASSYSGTSGGYTF
>.|few|TRBJ2-5|TRBV9
TGTGCCAGCAGCCCCCTGCCCCTTGGCGGAGGAGAGACCCAGTACTTC
CASSPLPLGGGETQYF
>.|.|TRBJ2-3|TRBV28
TGTGCCAGCAGTTTATGGCCCTCAGATACGCAGTATTTT
CASSLWPSDTQYF
>TRBD2|few|TRBJ2-2|TRBV5-1
TGCGCCAGCAGCCCGGGACTAGCGGGAGCCACCGGGGAGCTGTTTTTT
CASSPGLAGATGELFF
>.|.|TRBJ2-5|TRBV29-1
TGCAGCGTTGATCGGAGACAGTCGCAAGAGACCCAGTACTTC
CSVDRRQSQETQYF
>.|.|TRBJ2-1|TRBV12-3/TRBV12-4
TGTGCCAGCAGTACCGGCAGGAGCTCCTACAATGAGCAGTTCTTC
CASSTGRSSYNEQFF
>.|.|TRBJ2-1|TRBV4-1
TGCGCCAGCAGCCAGCCTCTTACTAGCCATGAGCAGTTCTTC
CASSQPLTSHEQFF
>.|.|TRBJ2-5|TRBV3-1
TGTGCCAGCAGCCAGAGACACAGGGAAGAGACCCAGTACTTC
CASSQRHREETQYF
>.|few|TRBJ2-7|TRBV3-1
TGTGCCAGCAGCCAAGTCGGGACACTCCCCGCCTACGAGCAGTACTTC
CASSQVGTLPAYEQYF
>.|few|TRBJ2-1|TRBV12-3/TRBV12-4
TGTGCCAGCAGTTTTGTTTTGAGATCGAATGAGCAGTTCTTC
CASSFVLRSNEQFF
>TRBD1|few|TRBJ2-3|TRBV10-1
TGCGCCAGCAGGCCGGGACAGAGCACAGATACGCAGTATTTT
CASRPGQSTDTQYF
>.|.|TRBJ2-4|TRBV28
TGTGCCAGCAGTTTTTTCGGGACACCCTTCGGGGCCAAAAACATTCAGTACTTC
CASSFFGTPFGAKNIQYF
>.|.|TRBJ2-7|TRBV5-5
TGTGCCAGCAGCTTGAGAAGGGGCCAAAGTAGTTGGTTCTACGAGCAGTACTTC
CASSLRRGQSSWFYEQYF
>TRBD1|.|TRBJ2-2|TRBV12-3/TRBV12-4
TGTGCCAGCAGAAGGACAGGGGGCGACACCGGGGAGCTGTTTTTT
CASRRTGGDTGELFF
>.|.|TRBJ2-3|TRBV6-1
TGTGCCAGCGGTATCCAGGGGTGGACAGATACGCAGTATTTT
CASGIQGWTDTQYF
>.|.|TRBJ2-3|TRBV27
TGTGCCAGCAGTTTCCGGGGGGCGGACACAGATACGCAGTATTTT
CASSFRGADTDTQYF
>.|.|TRBJ2-6|TRBV10-3
TGTGCCATCAGTGAGGGGGCGTCTGGGGCCAACGTCCTGACTTTC
CAISEGASGANVLTF
>TRBD2|few|TRBJ2-4|TRBV12-3/TRBV12-4
TGTGCCAGCAGTCGGGCGGGAGGCGGAAACATTCAGTACTTC
CASSRAGGGNIQYF
>.|few|TRBJ2-7|TRBV12-3/TRBV12-4
TGTGCCAGCAGTTTGTGGCGAGTCCACGAGCAGTACTTC
CASSLWRVHEQYF
>.|many|TRBJ2-5|TRBV9
TGTGCCAGCAGCGTATTCGGGGAGACCCAGTACTTC
CASSVFGETQYF